This entry lists 18 T cell receptor beta chains sequenced from one sample in a study of Ad26.COV2.S vaccination and SARS-CoV-2 variants. Treatment reported: 19 received Ad26.COV2.S at low or high dose, single or two shots; several received placebo; per-sample allocation not given. The investigators took samples on day 63 after the first vaccine or placebo injection. Sequencing was performed with immunoSEQ multiplex PCR; in TCRdb, only in-frame clones are kept and a portion is missing. The table lists 350,000 to 600,000 clones, roughly 87% of them singletons. The sample here was peripheral blood, taken in a trial of Ad26.COV2.S vaccine versus placebo. The receptors derive from a person aged 18 to 65 who received the Ad26.COV2.S COVID-19 vaccine or a placebo.

The gene calls are TRBV7-9 and TRBJ2-1, with D hard to call. The length of the CDR3 is 12 residues. Trimming removed 8 bases from V and 0 bases from J, with 5 bases in between. Germline V gene data show CDR1 as SEHNR and CDR2 as FQNEAQ (reference sequence). CDR3 amino acids: CASGSSYNEQFF. The CDR3 DNA follows: TGTGCCAGCGGTAGCTCCTACAATGAGCAGTTCTTC.

This chain links TRBV28 with TRBJ2-1; 7 positions match TRBD1. The CDR3 consists of 14 residues. Germline CDR1 reads MDHEN; CDR2 reads SYDVKM. Trimming took 5 bases from V and 2 from J; bases not matched to a gene: 3. In DNA, the CDR3 is TGTGCCAGCAGTGGAGACAGGGCCTACAATGAGCAGTTCTTC. Translated: CASSGDRAYNEQFF.

The CDR3 DNA sequence: TGTGCCAGCAGCTCCCGACAGGGAAGGGACTACGAGCAGTACTTC. This gives the protein CASSSRQGRDYEQYF. V gene TRBV7-8 combines with J gene TRBJ2-7; TRBD1 agrees at 7 bases. From germline, CDR1 is SGHVS and CDR2 FQNEAQ. The CDR3 contains 15 residues. The V segment lost 4 bases and the J segment 3 bases; nucleotides outside the gene matches: 9.

The rearrangement joins TRBV5-1 to TRBJ1-2; D is possibly TRBD1 (6 bases). With 0 bases removed from V and 6 bases from J, the gap between germline ends came to 9 bases. The CDR3 has 13 amino acids. Germline-derived CDR1 and CDR2 are SGHRS and YFSETQ. Here the CDR3 reads CASSLGGADGYTF. CDR3 in DNA: TGCGCCAGCAGCTTGGGGGGGGCTGATGGCTACACCTTC.

V usage is TRBV5-1 and J usage is TRBJ2-5; TRBD2 matches at 10 bases. There are 18 residues in the CDR3. CDR1 is SGHRS, CDR2 YFSETQ, per germline. V was clipped by 4 bases and J by 3 bases; unmatched bases: 15. The CDR3 here is CASSDFSGRARKKETQYF. DNA for the CDR3: TGCGCCAGCAGCGATTTCAGCGGGAGGGCGCGGAAAAAAGAGACCCAGTACTTC. The whole variable domain, filled in from reference TRBV5-1 and TRBJ2-5, reads KAGVTQTPRYLIKTRGQQVTLSCSPISGHRSVSWYQQTPGQGLQFLFEYFSETQRNKGNFPGRFSGRQFSNSRSEMNVSTLELGDSALYLCASSDFSGRARKKETQYFGPGTRLLVL.

The chain recombines TRBV18 with TRBJ1-1; D is unclear. Germline lookup yields CDR1 KGHSH and CDR2 LQKENI. Trimming removed 3 bases at V and 5 bases at J, with 13 bases between. The CDR3 consists of 14 residues. CDR3 loop: CASSPGPTGTEAFF. The CDR3 region has the DNA TGTGCCAGCTCACCCGGCCCAACTGGAACTGAAGCTTTCTTT.

This clone was detected once. V is TRBV18 and J is TRBJ1-1; no clear D. Trimming cost V 5 bases and J 1 base, with 8 bases left between them. CDR1 and CDR2 from the germline V gene are KGHSH and LQKENI. This CDR3 is built from 13 residues. The CDR3 reads CASSREGNTEAFF. The CDR3 DNA reads as TGTGCCAGCTCAAGGGAGGGGAACACTGAAGCTTTCTTT.

The V gene is TRBV29-1, the J gene TRBJ2-1; 10 positions match TRBD2. The CDR3 loop spans 16 amino acids. In germline, CDR1 is SQVTM, CDR2 ANQGSEA. V shed 6 bases, J shed 6 bases, and the junction held 14 bases outside the gene matches. The DNA for the CDR3 is TGCAGCGTAGCGGCTAGCGGGAGAGTGTCAGGCAATGAGCAGTTCTTC. Translating gives CSVAASGRVSGNEQFF.

The table lists this clone with a count of one. The J gene is TRBJ2-7, the V gene TRBV6-2 or TRBV6-3, with a possible D match to TRBD2 (6 bases). CDR1 MNHEY and CDR2 SVGEGT come from the germline V gene. The CDR3 runs to 14 residues. The V and J ends lost 2 bases and 3 bases respectively, with 11 bases between them. The CDR3 sequence is CASSYAGTHYEQYF. In DNA form, the CDR3 reads TGTGCCAGCAGTTACGCGGGAACCCACTACGAGCAGTACTTC.

The chain is built from TRBV7-9 and TRBJ2-7, with a weak D call TRBD2 (6 bases). The V gene's germline CDR1 is SEHNR and CDR2 FQNEAQ (reference sequence). CDR3 size: 14 residues. Trimming cost V 1 base and J 2 bases, with 9 bases left between them. In nucleotides, the CDR3 is TGTGCCAGCAGCTTAGGGGCTAGCGCCTACGAGCAGTACTTC. This translates into CASSLGASAYEQYF.

With regard to this clone: One end of the junction is discordant with germline, which a read error may explain. The chain combines TRBV7-7 with TRBJ2-3; TRBD2 aligns across 11 bases. Looked up from germline, CDR1 is SSHAT and CDR2 is FNYEAQ (reference sequence). The CDR3 extends over 15 amino acids. CDR3: CASSLAGGPTDTQYF. CDR3 DNA: TGTGCTAGCAGCCTAGCGGGAGGACCCACAGATACGCAGTATTTT.

DNA for the CDR3: TGTGCCATCTGGCGGGAGGTCTACAATGAGCAGTTCTTC. Translating gives CAIWREVYNEQFF. The chain joins TRBV10-3 to TRBJ2-1; 8 positions agree with TRBD2. The V gene's germline CDR1 is ENHRY and CDR2 SYGVKD. The trim removed 8 bases at V and 3 bases at J, leaving 3 bases unmatched. The CDR3 totals 13 residues.

The chain carries TRBV27 and TRBJ2-1, with 10 positions matching TRBD2. Germline V lookup: CDR1 MNHEY, CDR2 SMNVEV (reference sequence). V dropped 2 bases and J dropped 8; count of bases not matched to a gene: 9. CDR3 length equals 16 residues. In DNA form, the CDR3 reads TGTGCCAGCAGTTTAGCTGGGAGCGGGAGGGCCTATGAGCAGTTCTTC. Translated, it gives CASSLAGSGRAYEQFF.

The rearrangement links TRBV4-3 to TRBJ2-7; 8 nucleotides line up with TRBD2. The germline V gene encodes CDR1 LGHNA and CDR2 YSLEER. V shed 4 bases, J shed 2 bases, and the junction held 4 bases outside the gene matches. CDR3 length: 14 residues. The CDR3 DNA reads TGCGCCAGCAGCCTGGGACTAGAGGCCTACGAGCAGTACTTC. The encoded protein is CASSLGLEAYEQYF.

V is TRBV5-1 and J is TRBJ2-5, with unresolved D. The CDR3 spans 15 residues. Trimming stripped 6 bases from V and 0 bases from J, with 15 bases between. Per germline, CDR1 SGHRS and CDR2 YFSETQ. CDR3 sequence (DNA): TGCGCCAGCAAGGAAGGGATTTTGTACCAAGAGACCCAGTACTTC. Its translation: CASKEGILYQETQYF.

The J gene is TRBJ2-1, the V gene TRBV5-1; D unresolved. The CDR3 contains 13 residues. The germline V gene encodes CDR1 SGHRS and CDR2 YFSETQ. The V end was cut by 0 bases, the J end by 7 bases, with 8 bases between. CDR3 protein: CASSLATRNEQFF. In DNA form, the CDR3 reads TGCGCCAGCAGCTTGGCCACGCGGAATGAGCAGTTCTTC.

This clone came up once. V usage is TRBV19 and J usage is TRBJ2-7; TRBD2 matches 12 bases. Germline trimming cut 4 bases from V and 4 bases from J; bases unmatched to any gene: 5. Germline assignment: CDR1 LNHDA and CDR2 SQIVND (reference sequence). This CDR3 comprises 15 residues. In nucleotides, the CDR3 is TGTGCCAGTAGTAAATATACTAGCGGGAGGTACGAGCAGTACTTC. Protein sequence: CASSKYTSGRYEQYF.

The J gene is TRBJ1-1, the V gene TRBV13; 7 bases map to TRBD1. CDR3 size: 15 residues. The germline CDR1 and CDR2 sequences are PRHDT and FYEKMQ (reference sequence). The V and J ends lost 5 bases and 0 bases, in that order; junction bases with no gene match: 6. The CDR3 is CASSIHRGLNTEAFF. In DNA, the CDR3 is TGTGCCAGCAGCATACACAGGGGTTTGAACACTGAAGCTTTCTTT. Combining the CDR3 with reference TRBV13 and TRBJ1-1 gives the whole variable domain AAGVIQSPRHLIKEKRETATLKCYPIPRHDTVYWYQQGPGQDPQFLISFYEKMQSDKGSIPDRFSAQQFSDYHSELNMSSLELGDSALYFCASSIHRGLNTEAFFGQGTRLTVV.